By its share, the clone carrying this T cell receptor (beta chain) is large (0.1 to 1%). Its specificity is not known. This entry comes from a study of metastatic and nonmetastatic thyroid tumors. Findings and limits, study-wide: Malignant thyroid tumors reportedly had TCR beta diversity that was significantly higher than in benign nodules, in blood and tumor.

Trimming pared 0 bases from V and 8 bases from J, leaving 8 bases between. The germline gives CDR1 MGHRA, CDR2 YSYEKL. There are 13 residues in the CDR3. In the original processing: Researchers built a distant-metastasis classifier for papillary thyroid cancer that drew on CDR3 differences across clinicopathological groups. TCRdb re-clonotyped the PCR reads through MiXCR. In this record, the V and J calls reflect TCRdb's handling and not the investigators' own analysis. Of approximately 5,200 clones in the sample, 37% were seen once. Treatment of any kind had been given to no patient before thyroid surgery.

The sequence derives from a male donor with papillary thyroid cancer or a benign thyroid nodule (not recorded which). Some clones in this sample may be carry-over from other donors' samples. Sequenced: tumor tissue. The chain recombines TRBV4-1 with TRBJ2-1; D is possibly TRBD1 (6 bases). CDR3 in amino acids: CASSQDRGYEQFF. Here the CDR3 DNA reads TGCGCCAGCAGCCAAGACAGGGGATATGAGCAGTTCTTC.